This entry describes one TCR beta chain. The antigen is unknown. CDR1 and CDR2 (germline): MNHNY, SVGAGI (reference sequence). The CDR3 sequence is 17 residues long. The V segment lost 2 bases and the J segment 1 base; nucleotides outside the gene matches: 7. Primed by a sample-barcoded 5' primer and a J-beta primer mix, a second PCR proceeded for about 6 to 11 cycles. Samples each returned at least 3 million CDR3-containing paired-end reads. TCRdb itself ran the 5' RACE reads through MiXCR, one entry per CDR3 protein. The sample includes a few hundred thousand distinct CDR3 sequences, approximately 47% of them seen just once. The data stem from a study of blood T cells in healthy people across ages. General study points: Significant beta diversity loss was already apparent by age about 39, declining roughly linearly. It was not possible, with unsorted PBMCs, to conclusively compare naive and antigen-experienced cells.

The receptor was derived from a man in his 60s in good health. The sample was blood. The V gene is TRBV6-6, the J gene TRBJ2-2; 7 nucleotides agree with TRBD1. CDR3 residues: CASSYQTGILNTGELFF. In nucleotides, the CDR3 is TGTGCCAGCAGTTACCAGACAGGGATCCTGAACACCGGGGAGCTGTTTTTT.